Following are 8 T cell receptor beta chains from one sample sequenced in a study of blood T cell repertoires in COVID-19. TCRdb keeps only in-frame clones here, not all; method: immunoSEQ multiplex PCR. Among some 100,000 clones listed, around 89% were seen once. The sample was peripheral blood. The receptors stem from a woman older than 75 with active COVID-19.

The DNA of the CDR3 is TGTGCCACCAGCAGAGACCGGACAGGGAGCTCTGGAAACACCATATATTTT. It codes for CATSRDRTGSSGNTIYF. The chain links TRBV15 to TRBJ1-3, with 8 bases that match TRBD1. Per germline, CDR1 LNHNV and CDR2 YYDKDF (reference sequence). V lost 0 bases and J lost 0; bases outside the gene matches: 4. The CDR3 spans 17 residues. Supplemented by reference TRBV15 and TRBJ1-3, the full variable domain reads DAMVIQNPRYQVTQFGKPVTLSCSQTLNHNVMYWYQQKSSQAPKLLFHYYDKDFNNEADTPDNFQSRRPNTSFCFLDIRSPGLGDTAMYLCATSRDRTGSSGNTIYFGEGSWLTVV.

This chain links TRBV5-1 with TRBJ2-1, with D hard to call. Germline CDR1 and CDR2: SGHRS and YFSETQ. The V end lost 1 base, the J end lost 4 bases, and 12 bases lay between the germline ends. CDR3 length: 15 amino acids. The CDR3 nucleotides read TGCGCCAGCAGCTTGAGTATGGCGGTATACAATGAGCAGTTCTTC. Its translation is CASSLSMAVYNEQFF.

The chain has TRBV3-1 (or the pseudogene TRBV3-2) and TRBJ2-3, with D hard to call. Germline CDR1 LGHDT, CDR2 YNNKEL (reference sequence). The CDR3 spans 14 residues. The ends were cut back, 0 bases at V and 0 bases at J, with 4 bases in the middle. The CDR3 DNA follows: TGTGCCAGCAGCCAAGATCATAGCACAGATACGCAGTATTTT. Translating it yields CASSQDHSTDTQYF.

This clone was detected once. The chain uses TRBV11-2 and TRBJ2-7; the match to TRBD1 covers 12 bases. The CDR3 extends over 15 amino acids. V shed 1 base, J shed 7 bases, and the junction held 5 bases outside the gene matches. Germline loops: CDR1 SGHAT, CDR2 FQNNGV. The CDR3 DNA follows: TGTGCCAGCAGCTTAGGTGGGACAGGGGGCGGTGAGCAGTACTTC. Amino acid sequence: CASSLGGTGGGEQYF.

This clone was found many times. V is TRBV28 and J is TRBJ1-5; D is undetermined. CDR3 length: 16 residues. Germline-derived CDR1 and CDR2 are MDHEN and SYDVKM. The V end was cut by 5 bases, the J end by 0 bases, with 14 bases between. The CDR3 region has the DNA TGTGCCAGCAGTGCTAGGTCGCTTTATAGCAATCAGCCCCAGCATTTT. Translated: CASSARSLYSNQPQHF. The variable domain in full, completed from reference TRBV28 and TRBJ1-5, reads DVKVTQSSRYLVKRTGEKVFLECVQDMDHENMFWYRQDPGLGLRLIYFSYDVKMKEKGDIPEGYSVSREKKERFSLILESASTNQTSMYLCASSARSLYSNQPQHFGDGTRLSIL.

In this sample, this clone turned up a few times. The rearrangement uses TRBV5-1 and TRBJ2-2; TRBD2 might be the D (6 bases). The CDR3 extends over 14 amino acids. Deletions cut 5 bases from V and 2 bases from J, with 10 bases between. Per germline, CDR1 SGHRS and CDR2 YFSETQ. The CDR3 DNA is TGCGCCAGCAGTATAGCGGAAAACACCGGGGAGCTGTTTTTT. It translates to CASSIAENTGELFF.

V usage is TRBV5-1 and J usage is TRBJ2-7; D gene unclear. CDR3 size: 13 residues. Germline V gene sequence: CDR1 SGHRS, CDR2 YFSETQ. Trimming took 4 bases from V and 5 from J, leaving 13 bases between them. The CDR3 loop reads CASSRVPEHEQYF. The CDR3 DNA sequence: TGCGCCAGCAGCCGAGTGCCCGAGCACGAGCAGTACTTC.

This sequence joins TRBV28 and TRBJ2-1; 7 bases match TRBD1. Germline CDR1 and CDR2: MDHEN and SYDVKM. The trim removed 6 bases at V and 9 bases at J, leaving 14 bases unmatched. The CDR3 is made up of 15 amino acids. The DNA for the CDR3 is TGTGCCAGCAGCCCTAACAGGGGTGATTGGAGTGAGCAGTTCTTC. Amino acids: CASSPNRGDWSEQFF.